The 11 T cell receptor beta chains given below trace back to one sample, sequenced in a study of T cells in Graves' hyperthyroidism and ophthalmopathy. TCR beta CDR3 regions were amplified from RNA transcripts. In the first-round RT-PCR of the TCR CDR3, the HTBI primer set was used. TCRdb itself ran the multiplex PCR reads through MiXCR, one entry per CDR3 protein. The table has roughly 700,000 distinct CDR3 sequences, 15% to 20% seen once; the top ten hold roughly 16%. The specimen sequenced was blood. Every receptor here comes from a man aged 50-60 years with Graves' hyperthyroidism.

The CDR3 DNA is TGTGCCAGCAGCTTAGTCGGCAGGGCGGCTGAAAAACTGTTTTTT. Translation gives CASSLVGRAAEKLFF. V and J are TRBV7-9 and TRBJ1-4; tentative D call: TRBD1 (5 bases). Between the trimmed V and J ends, which lost 1 base and 7 bases, there was a span of 13 bases. Per germline, CDR1 SEHNR and CDR2 FQNEAQ (reference sequence). The CDR3 extends over 15 amino acids.

The chain couples TRBV6-5 to TRBJ2-7; TRBD2 matches 9 bases. Germline V gene lookup returns CDR1 MNHEY and CDR2 SVGAGI. V shed 2 bases and J 3 bases; nucleotides not matched to a gene: 5. This CDR3 is built from 15 residues. The CDR3 region is CASSYRLAGLYEQYF. The CDR3 nucleotides read TGTGCCAGCAGTTACAGGCTAGCGGGACTCTACGAGCAGTACTTC.

There are a few counts of this clonotype. The chain combines TRBV6-1 with TRBJ2-1; TRBD2 agrees at 13 bases. This CDR3 has 16 residues. The V segment lost 4 bases and the J segment 6 bases; nucleotides outside the gene matches: 6. Germline CDR1 is MNHNS and CDR2 is SASEGT. The CDR3 nucleotides are TGTGCCAGCAGTGTTCTACGGACTAGCGGGAGCAATGAGCAGTTCTTC. Amino acid sequence: CASSVLRTSGSNEQFF.

The rearrangement links TRBV6-2 or TRBV6-3 to TRBJ2-4; TRBD1 is a possible D gene (6 bases). Germline assignment: CDR1 MNHEY and CDR2 SVGEGT. Trimming cost V 5 bases and J 8 bases, with 16 bases left between them. The CDR3 contains 14 residues. CDR3 nucleotide sequence: TGTGCCAGCAGTCAAACAGGGCAGGACGACATTCAGTACTTC. Amino acids: CASSQTGQDDIQYF.

This chain links TRBV7-9 with TRBJ1-4, with D maybe TRBD1 (5 bases). The CDR3 sequence is 16 residues long. From germline, CDR1 is SEHNR and CDR2 FQNEAQ (reference sequence). Trimming pared 5 bases from V and 4 bases from J, leaving 17 bases between. The CDR3 DNA reads TGTGCCAGCAGCCAGAGCGGGGCAGGCAATAATGAAAAACTGTTTTTT. Translating gives CASSQSGAGNNEKLFF.

This rearrangement joins TRBV20-1 to TRBJ1-1, with 8 bases aligning to TRBD1. CDR3 length: 13 amino acids. V was pared by 0 bases and J by 11 bases, with 8 bases of the junction left unmatched. Germline V lookup: CDR1 DFQATT, CDR2 SNEGSKA (reference sequence). CDR3 amino acids: CSARDESRGHAFF. In nucleotides, the CDR3 is TGCAGTGCTAGAGATGAGAGCAGGGGGCACGCTTTCTTT.

In its sample, this clonotype was seen many times. The V call is TRBV12-3 or TRBV12-4, the J call TRBJ2-2, with 7 bases lining up with TRBD2. V shed 3 bases, J shed 5 bases, and the junction held 6 bases outside the gene matches. This CDR3 is built from 15 residues. In DNA form, the CDR3 reads TGTGCCAGCAGTTTGGGGAGGGTCGGTACCGGGGAGCTGTTTTTT. Its translation: CASSLGRVGTGELFF.

This clonotype was counted at least ten times. The rearrangement joins TRBV30 to TRBJ2-7; tentatively, D is TRBD2 (5 bases). V was trimmed by 0 bases and J by 5 bases, leaving 11 bases between them. Germline-derived CDR1 and CDR2 are GTSNPN and SVGIG (reference sequence). The CDR3 contains 13 residues. Written as DNA, the CDR3 is TGTGCCTGGAGTGTCGGGGTAGCAGACGAGCAGTACTTC. The encoded protein is CAWSVGVADEQYF.

The chain links TRBV29-1 to TRBJ2-1; the match to TRBD1 covers 8 bases. Germline values: CDR1 SQVTM, CDR2 ANQGSEA. After removal of 7 bases from V and 10 bases from J, the junction contained 15 bases not matched to a gene. CDR3 length: 14 amino acids. The CDR3 region is CSGLLQGESGEQFF. As DNA, the CDR3 is TGCAGCGGGCTTCTACAGGGGGAGTCAGGGGAGCAGTTCTTC.

In this sample, this clonotype turned up many times. This sequence joins TRBV18 and TRBJ1-3, with D unresolved. V lost 3 bases and J lost 9, with 15 bases in between. CDR3 length equals 14 residues. Germline CDR1 and CDR2: KGHSH and LQKENI. The CDR3: CASSPMDQGGTIYF. CDR3 in DNA: TGTGCCAGCTCACCGATGGACCAAGGCGGCACCATATATTTT.

This clonotype appeared many times. This chain joins TRBV15 and TRBJ2-1; 8 positions match TRBD1. J was trimmed by 6 bases and V by 3 bases; bases with no gene match: 7. Germline V gives CDR1 LNHNV, CDR2 YYDKDF (reference sequence). The CDR3 covers 15 residues. In DNA form, the CDR3 reads TGTGCCACCAGCAGGACAGGGGAAGGGACCAATGAGCAGTTCTTC. This encodes CATSRTGEGTNEQFF.